This TCR beta chain comes out of a study of blood T cell repertoires in COVID-19. Looking at the study overall: Samples taken during acute and convalescent COVID-19 were collected in the United States, Italy and Spain. T cells, B-cell-depleted T cells, or PBMCs supplied cDNA or gDNA.

Per germline, CDR1 LGHDT and CDR2 YNNKEL (reference sequence). The CDR3 runs to 16 residues. V was pared by 1 base and J by 5 bases, with 6 bases of the junction left unmatched. As originally analysed: Cell counts per sample came from amplifying reference gene primers. The method was immunoSEQ multiplex PCR; TCRdb's version includes in-frame clones alone and lacks a portion of them. V and J calls and clone size are those listed in that table; D and trimming were worked out from the DNA. The repertoire holds hundreds of thousands of clones, with roughly 90% as singletons. The sequence came from a middle-aged man with acute or convalescent COVID-19. The rearrangement uses TRBV3-1 (or the pseudogene TRBV3-2) and TRBJ2-2, with 8 bases lining up with TRBD1. The sequenced material came from peripheral blood. The CDR3 region has the DNA TGTGCCAGCAGCCAAGGTGTAGGGACAGGAACCGGGGAGCTGTTTTTT. It yields the protein CASSQGVGTGTGELFF.